This T cell receptor beta chain was captured in a study of blood T cell repertoires in COVID-19. Authors' processing steps: Scientists estimated how many nucleated cells there were by amplifying reference gene primers. The table came from immunoSEQ multiplex PCR; TCRdb's copy has only in-frame clones and leaves some out. V and J calls and clone size follow that table, whereas D and trimming were derived from the DNA. The repertoire holds about 160,000 clones, with 70% to 90% as singletons. There are a few counts of this clone. Germline V lookup: CDR1 MNHEY, CDR2 SVGAGI. The CDR3 covers 15 residues. The V gene lost 6 bases and the J gene lost 1 base, with 13 bases spanning the gap.

The chain couples TRBV6-5 to TRBJ1-5; possibly TRBD1 for D (5 bases). Sequencing was performed on peripheral blood. The TCR was taken from a man in his forties with acute or convalescent COVID-19. CDR3: CASRSGGLSNQPQHF. The CDR3 nucleotides read TGTGCCAGCAGGTCTGGGGGACTCAGCAATCAGCCCCAGCATTTT.